This T cell receptor beta chain was sequenced during a study of blood T cells in healthy people across ages. Study as a whole: Template switching picked up about one barcoded beta molecule for each two T cells. Study observations and caveats: Significant beta diversity loss was already apparent by age around 40, declining roughly linearly. Greater diversity and more naive CD4+ cells were seen in long-lived donors than in aged donors.

This CDR3 contains 15 residues. CDR1 SGHDT and CDR2 YYEEEE come from the germline V gene. V lost 4 bases and J lost 8; bases outside the gene matches: 13. This clonotype was picked up many times. Its antigen is as yet unknown. Primed by a sample-barcoded 5' primer and a J-beta primer mix, a second PCR proceeded for 7 to 11 cycles. A single record per CDR3 protein comes from TCRdb applying MiXCR to the 5' RACE reads. The repertoire holds 800,000 to 950,000 distinct CDR3 sequences, roughly 40% seen once, with 10% to 15% in the top ten. Isolating PBMCs gave at least 6 million of these cells per sample. The sample consisted of blood. This TCR came from a man younger than 35 in good health. V gene TRBV5-6 combines with J gene TRBJ2-3, with 7 bases fitting TRBD1. The CDR3 reads CASSTRDRAYTTQYF. The CDR3 nucleotides read TGTGCCAGCAGCACCCGGGACAGAGCCTACACTACGCAGTATTTT.